Presented here are 30 T cell receptor beta chains from one specimen sequenced in a study of beta chain features in type 1 diabetes. Every isolated RNA sample was fully reverse transcribed, so sequencing captured expressed TCRB transcripts. Sequencing was performed with immunoSEQ multiplex PCR; in TCRdb, only in-frame clones are kept and a portion is missing. Here the sample spans a few hundred thousand clones, approximately 15% being singletons. The sequencing sample was made of central memory CD4+ T cells from blood. The receptor source for this set is a man aged 30 to 39 in good health.

The chain employs TRBV27 and TRBJ2-5, with D perhaps TRBD1 (5 bases). The CDR3 loop spans 14 amino acids. Between the trimmed V and J ends, which lost 6 bases and 5 bases, there was a span of 16 bases. The germline V gene has CDR1 MNHEY and CDR2 SMNVEV (reference sequence). Here the CDR3 DNA reads TGTGCCAGCAGGGGCGCTAGGGGTTTGGAGACCCAGTACTTC. Translated, it gives CASRGARGLETQYF.

The chain uses TRBV15 and TRBJ2-5; D gene uncertain. Germline V gene sequence: CDR1 LNHNV, CDR2 YYDKDF (reference sequence). The CDR3 spans 14 residues. Trimming shortened V by 0 bases and J by 2 bases, and 7 bases separated the two germline ends. CDR3 region: CATSRDRRQETQYF. The CDR3 DNA is TGTGCCACCAGCAGAGATAGGCGGCAAGAGACCCAGTACTTC. Filled out from reference TRBV15 and TRBJ2-5, the complete variable domain reads DAMVIQNPRYQVTQFGKPVTLSCSQTLNHNVMYWYQQKSSQAPKLLFHYYDKDFNNEADTPDNFQSRRPNTSFCFLDIRSPGLGDTAMYLCATSRDRRQETQYFGPGTRLLVL.

The chain is built from TRBV14 and TRBJ2-2; D is unclear. The CDR3 has 15 amino acids. Germline V gene sequence: CDR1 SGHDN, CDR2 FVKESK. The V end was cut by 1 base, the J end by 7 bases, with 13 bases between. The CDR3 bases are TGTGCCAGCAGCCAAGCTAGGGTTTCGGGCGGGGAGCTGTTTTTT. Residues: CASSQARVSGGELFF.

This clone was seen at least ten times. V usage is TRBV19 and J usage is TRBJ1-5; no reliable D call. Germline V gene sequence: CDR1 LNHDA, CDR2 SQIVND (reference sequence). V lost 6 bases and J lost 6, with 15 bases in between. The CDR3 sequence is 14 residues long. CDR3 in DNA: TGTGCCAGTAGCTCCAGCGGCGCAGGTCAGCCCCAGCATTTT. Its translation is CASSSSGAGQPQHF.

The rearrangement joins TRBV18 to TRBJ1-2; D unresolved. In germline, CDR1 is KGHSH, CDR2 LQKENI. Trimming stripped 2 bases from V and 4 bases from J, with 14 bases between. The CDR3 extends over 15 amino acids. DNA of the CDR3: TGTGCCAGCTCACCAACCAGCGGCGCGTCCTATGGCTACACCTTC. As protein: CASSPTSGASYGYTF.

The V call is TRBV11-2, the J call TRBJ2-3; 11 bases align to TRBD1. Germline V gene sequence: CDR1 SGHAT, CDR2 FQNNGV. Trimming removed 5 bases from V and 2 bases from J; junction bases left unmatched: 9. This CDR3 contains 17 residues. CDR3 amino acids: CASSKDGQGATTDTQYF. CDR3 nucleotides: TGTGCCAGCAGCAAGGATGGACAGGGGGCAACCACAGATACGCAGTATTTT.

This clone turned up a few times. V gene TRBV4-3 combines with J gene TRBJ1-3; no clear D. There are 15 residues in the CDR3. Germline V gives CDR1 LGHNA, CDR2 YSLEER. Trimming took 0 bases from V and 2 from J, leaving 8 bases between them. The CDR3 is CASSQERVAGNTIYF. The DNA of the CDR3 is TGCGCCAGCAGCCAAGAGCGAGTGGCTGGAAACACCATATATTTT.

There are many counts of this clone. The chain employs TRBV18 and TRBJ2-4, with a tentative D call TRBD2 (6 bases). This CDR3 is 15 amino acids long. The germline V and J ends were trimmed by 0 bases and 7 bases, with 13 bases remaining between them. Germline CDR1 reads KGHSH; CDR2 reads LQKENI. The CDR3 loop is CASSPPNRGGNIQYF. Here the CDR3 DNA reads TGTGCCAGCTCACCACCGAACCGGGGAGGTAACATTCAGTACTTC.

To note about this clone: The junction does not match germline at one end; this may be a read error. The V and J genes are TRBV11-2 and TRBJ1-2, with unresolved D. Germline-derived CDR1 and CDR2 are SGHAT and FQNNGV. The CDR3 is 15 amino acids. The chain's CDR3 is CASSLDPLTRLGKIF. CDR3 DNA: TGTGCCAGCAGCTTAGATCCTTTGACGAGACTCGGGAAAATCTTC.

This rearrangement joins TRBV7-9 to TRBJ1-2, with TRBD1 identical over 8 bases. The trim removed 5 bases at V and 6 bases at J, leaving 5 bases unmatched. Germline V gene sequence: CDR1 SEHNR, CDR2 FQNEAQ (reference sequence). This CDR3 spans 13 amino acids. The CDR3 region is CASSPGQVDGYTF. The CDR3 DNA is TGTGCCAGCAGCCCGGGACAGGTAGATGGCTACACCTTC.

The chain has TRBV7-9 and TRBJ1-2; D remains unclear. Trimming removed 3 bases at V and 2 bases at J, with 7 bases between. The CDR3 is 13 amino acids. Germline assignment: CDR1 SEHNR and CDR2 FQNEAQ (reference sequence). The CDR3 region is CASSFSRNYGYTF. The CDR3 DNA sequence: TGTGCCAGCAGCTTTTCTCGGAACTATGGCTACACCTTC.

V and J are TRBV7-2 and TRBJ1-5, with no clear D. Germline assignment: CDR1 SGHTA and CDR2 FQGNSA. The CDR3 has 13 amino acids. Trimming removed 5 bases at V and 4 bases at J, with 9 bases between. The DNA of the CDR3 is TGTGCCAGCAGCGAGAGTATAAATCAGCCCCAGCATTTT. Encoded protein: CASSESINQPQHF.

This clone has only a few counts. The V call is TRBV5-6, the J call TRBJ2-7; TRBD2 is a possible D gene (5 bases). V lost 5 bases and J 7 bases, leaving 10 bases between the germline ends. In germline, CDR1 is SGHDT, CDR2 YYEEEE. The CDR3 has 11 amino acids. The CDR3 sequence is CASSRRGEQYV. As DNA, the CDR3 is TGTGCCAGCAGTAGGAGAGGGGAGCAGTACGTC.

This chain connects TRBV5-6 to TRBJ1-2, with TRBD1 matching 8 bases. V trimming: 3 bases; J trimming: 4 bases; junction bases outside the gene matches: 5. The CDR3 spans 14 residues. The germline V gene has CDR1 SGHDT and CDR2 YYEEEE. Here the CDR3 reads CASSSDRGGYGYTF. DNA for the CDR3: TGTGCCAGCAGCTCAGACAGGGGAGGCTATGGCTACACCTTC.

This chain joins TRBV11-3 and TRBJ2-3, with a tentative D call TRBD2 (5 bases). The length of the CDR3 is 15 residues. CDR1 is SGHNT and CDR2 is YENEEA in the germline V gene. V was trimmed by 2 bases and J by 4 bases, leaving 13 bases between them. The CDR3 sequence: CASSLSGSVPDTQYF. The DNA for the CDR3 is TGTGCCAGCAGCTTAAGTGGGAGTGTCCCAGATACGCAGTATTTT.

This rearrangement joins TRBV4-2 to TRBJ2-3; D gene uncertain. The CDR3 contains 11 residues. Trimming removed 2 bases from V and 6 bases from J, with 3 bases in between. Germline CDR1 reads LGHNA; CDR2 reads YNFKEQ. The DNA of the CDR3 is TGTGCCAGCAGCCAAAAGGATACGCAGTATTTT. It yields the protein CASSQKDTQYF.

V usage is TRBV5-1 and J usage is TRBJ2-2; D is uncertain. Germline V CDR1 and CDR2: SGHRS, YFSETQ. This CDR3 spans 20 amino acids. V shed 4 bases and J shed 2 bases, with 27 bases lying between them. The CDR3 nucleotides are TGCGCCAGCAGCGTGAGATCAATTGGGATGGTGGGCACAAACACCGGGGAGCTGTTTTTT. This gives the protein CASSVRSIGMVGTNTGELFF.

The gene calls are TRBV6-5 and TRBJ2-3, with D uncertain. Between the trimmed V and J ends, which lost 7 bases and 0 bases, there was a span of 8 bases. The CDR3 sequence is 13 residues long. Germline loops: CDR1 MNHEY, CDR2 SVGAGI. CDR3 amino acids: CASTGSSTDTQYF. The CDR3 DNA follows: TGTGCCAGCACAGGCTCTAGCACAGATACGCAGTATTTT.

The chain employs TRBV5-8 and TRBJ1-2; D possibly corresponds to TRBD1 (5 bases). V lost 5 bases to trimming and J lost 5 bases, with 16 bases between them. The CDR3 sequence is 14 residues long. Per the germline V gene, CDR1 is SGHTS and CDR2 is YDEGEE. DNA of the CDR3: TGTGCCAGCAGTCCTATCGAGGGACTGTATGGCTACACCTTC. Translated, it gives CASSPIEGLYGYTF.

This clone has more than one count but fewer than ten. The chain has TRBV5-4 and TRBJ1-2; no clear D. Trimming took 1 base from V and 4 from J, leaving 8 bases between them. The CDR3 has 13 amino acids. Germline CDR1 is SGHNT and CDR2 is YYREEE (reference sequence). The CDR3 region is CASSLKQGYGYTF. DNA for the CDR3: TGTGCCAGCAGCTTGAAGCAAGGCTATGGCTACACCTTC. Full variable domain (outside the CDR3, taken from reference TRBV5-4 and TRBJ1-2): ETGVTQSPTHLIKTRGQQVTLRCSSQSGHNTVSWYQQALGQGPQFIFQYYREEENGRGNFPPRFSGLQFPNYSSELNVNALELDDSALYLCASSLKQGYGYTFGSGTRLTVV.

In this sample, this clone turned up a few times. This chain links TRBV4-3 with TRBJ1-1; D is undetermined. CDR1 and CDR2 from the germline V gene are LGHNA and YSLEER. V lost 5 bases and J 0 bases, leaving 7 bases between the germline ends. The CDR3 runs 13 residues. DNA for the CDR3: TGCGCCAGCAGCGCCCAAATGAACACTGAAGCTTTCTTT. Translated, it gives CASSAQMNTEAFF.

This clone was observed once. The chain carries TRBV11-2 and TRBJ2-5; D is unresolved. Germline assignment: CDR1 SGHAT and CDR2 FQNNGV. Trimming took off 1 base at V and 4 bases at J, with 22 bases between the two ends. The CDR3 covers 18 residues. CDR3 loop: CASSLVHRPKNSRETQYF. CDR3 bases: TGTGCCAGCAGCTTAGTACATCGTCCTAAAAACTCTAGAGAGACCCAGTACTTC.

The chain joins TRBV9 to TRBJ2-1; D unclear. This CDR3 is built from 16 residues. The germline V gene has CDR1 SGDLS and CDR2 YYNGEE. Between the trimmed V and J ends, which lost 0 bases and 2 bases, there was a span of 12 bases. In nucleotides, the CDR3 is TGTGCCAGCAGCGTAGCACACTTCGACGCCTACAATGAGCAGTTCTTC. Translated, it gives CASSVAHFDAYNEQFF.

This clone was seen repeatedly, ten times or more. This sequence joins TRBV6-6 and TRBJ2-1; a weak D match, TRBD2 (6 bases). The V gene lost 5 bases and the J gene lost 10 bases, with 9 bases spanning the gap. Germline-derived CDR1 and CDR2 are MNHNY and SVGAGI (reference sequence). CDR3 length: 11 residues. DNA of the CDR3: TGTGCCAGCAGTACCGGGGGAGAGCAGTTCTTC. Amino acids: CASSTGGEQFF.

The chain couples TRBV29-1 to TRBJ2-1, with D possibly called TRBD1 or TRBD2 (5 bases each). The CDR3 is 13 amino acids. The germline V gene has CDR1 SQVTM and CDR2 ANQGSEA. V lost 6 bases, J lost 11 bases, and 20 bases lay in between. Here the CDR3 DNA reads TGCAGCGTAGGTTGGGGGTCCGGGGATAAGCAGTTCTTC. It specifies CSVGWGSGDKQFF.

This clone came up a few times. The chain has TRBV7-6 and TRBJ2-7; unclear D gene. Germline V lookup: CDR1 SGHVS, CDR2 FNYEAQ. The CDR3 consists of 14 residues. V lost 1 base and J lost 3, with 10 bases in between. The CDR3, as DNA: TGTGCCAGCAGCTTAGGAGCAGAGAGCTACGAGCAGTACTTC. It is translated as CASSLGAESYEQYF.

This clone was detected only a few times. This sequence joins TRBV7-8 and TRBJ2-2, with TRBD2 as a possible D gene (5 bases). Trimming cost V 2 bases and J 6 bases, with 13 bases left between them. CDR1 SGHVS and CDR2 FQNEAQ come from the germline V gene. This CDR3 is 15 amino acids long. The CDR3, as DNA: TGTGCCAGCAGCTTACGGGAAGTTAGGGCCGGGGAGCTGTTTTTT. It yields the protein CASSLREVRAGELFF.

This clone was recorded at least ten times. The chain combines TRBV6-5 with TRBJ1-2; TRBD1 aligns across 10 bases. V shed 6 bases, J shed 5 bases, and the junction held 6 bases outside the gene matches. The V gene's germline CDR1 is MNHEY and CDR2 SVGAGI. The CDR3 has 14 amino acids. The DNA for the CDR3 is TGTGCCAGCAGGTGGACAGGGGGGGATTATGGCTACACCTTC. Its protein product is CASRWTGGDYGYTF.

The chain uses TRBV29-1 and TRBJ2-7, with D possibly matching TRBD2 (5 bases). The CDR3 runs to 14 residues. V lost 0 bases and J lost 3, with 12 bases in between. The germline CDR1 and CDR2 sequences are SQVTM and ANQGSEA. CDR3 in amino acids: CSVEDSKEVYEQYV. The CDR3 DNA reads TGCAGCGTTGAAGATTCTAAGGAGGTCTACGAGCAGTACGTC.

The chain couples TRBV18 to TRBJ1-2; 7 nucleotides align to TRBD1. Per germline, CDR1 KGHSH and CDR2 LQKENI. After removal of 4 bases from V and 4 bases from J, the junction contained 18 bases not matched to a gene. The CDR3 contains 18 residues. This chain's CDR3 is CASSQINPQGSRVYGYTF. Here the CDR3 DNA reads TGTGCCAGCTCACAGATAAACCCACAGGGGAGCCGGGTCTATGGCTACACCTTC. The complete variable domain, with remaining parts taken from reference TRBV18 and TRBJ1-2, reads NAGVMQNPRHLVRRRGQEARLRCSPMKGHSHVYWYRQLPEEGLKFMVYLQKENIIDESGMPKERFSAEFPKEGPSILRIQQVVRGDSAAYFCASSQINPQGSRVYGYTFGSGTRLTVV.